The clone carrying this T cell receptor (beta chain) was picked up a small number of times. Its antigen is not known. This CDR3 region has 15 residues. The germline CDR1 and CDR2 sequences are SEHNR and FQNEAQ (reference sequence). V gave up 5 bases and J gave up 4 bases; unmatched junction bases: 7. This sample was included in a study of T-cell memory formation after mild COVID-19. Looking at the study overall: Most TCR clusters belonged to a single donor.

TCRdb redid the calling of the 5' RACE reads with MiXCR, one entry per CDR3 protein. This sample has 350,000 to 450,000 distinct CDR3 sequences; approximately 15% occur once, and the top ten carry around a fifth. General study results and limits: Some responding clones appeared in pre-infection memory, suggesting cross-reactive memory joined.

The chain uses TRBV7-9 and TRBJ1-1, with 10 bases aligning to TRBD1. Sequencing input: PBMCs or a T cell subset sorted from them (not recorded which). The sequence was obtained from a man between 18 and 29 years old who had mild COVID-19 (a few samples of this study predate the infection). Cell type and time point are not known. The CDR3 loop reads CASSPWDRGFTEAFF. CDR3 in DNA: TGTGCCAGCAGCCCCTGGGACAGGGGTTTCACTGAAGCTTTCTTT.